The rows below give T cell receptor beta chains drawn from one sample of a study of T cell responses to AZD1222 COVID-19 vaccine. Profiling relied on immunoSEQ multiplex PCR, and the TCRdb table lists in-frame clones only, not all of them. The sample consists of some 150,000 clones, under 95% of them appearing once. The source was peripheral blood, collected on day 0 of AZD1222 vaccination. Receptor source: an adult in good health. CDR3s include the opening cysteine and the closing phenylalanine or tryptophan. A D gene is named only where the DNA matches it firmly. Clone size is shown for a subset of rows, as once, few, many or a class of expanded clone.

D: TRBD1; V: TRBV30; J: TRBJ1-5; length: 16; size: -; CDR3: CAWSVATGGSNQPQHF; DNA: TGTGCCTGGAGTGTCGCTACAGGGGGGAGCAATCAGCCCCAGCATTTT
D: -; V: TRBV2; J: TRBJ1-1; length: 13; size: few; CDR3: CASRQDSRTEAFF; DNA: TGTGCCAGCAGACAGGACAGCAGAACTGAAGCTTTCTTT
D: -; V: TRBV5-1; J: TRBJ2-1; length: 14; size: -; CDR3: CASSFTGSNNEQFF; DNA: TGCGCCAGCAGTTTTACAGGGTCGAACAATGAGCAGTTCTTC
D: TRBD1; V: TRBV11-1; J: TRBJ1-4; length: 15; size: -; CDR3: CASSTSQGKREKLFF; DNA: TGTGCCAGCAGCACTTCACAGGGGAAGAGGGAAAAACTGTTTTTT
D: -; V: TRBV12-3/TRBV12-4; J: TRBJ2-1; length: 12; size: few; CDR3: CASSHYGGEQFF; DNA: TGTGCCAGCAGCCATTATGGGGGTGAGCAGTTCTTC
D: TRBD1; V: TRBV29-1; J: TRBJ1-2; length: 13; size: -; CDR3: CSVAQGGNYGYTF; DNA: TGCAGCGTTGCTCAGGGGGGTAACTATGGCTACACCTTC
D: -; V: TRBV30; J: TRBJ1-1; length: 12; size: -; CDR3: CAWSGHNTEAFF; DNA: TGTGCCTGGAGTGGACACAACACTGAAGCTTTCTTT
D: TRBD1; V: TRBV10-3; J: TRBJ2-2; length: 14; size: -; CDR3: CAIRDRARTGELFF; DNA: TGTGCCATCAGGGACAGGGCACGCACCGGGGAGCTGTTTTTT
D: -; V: TRBV7-3; J: TRBJ1-1; length: 16; size: -; CDR3: CASSLRANRVPSEAFF; DNA: TGTGCCAGCAGCTTAAGGGCTAACAGGGTACCGTCTGAAGCTTTCTTT
D: TRBD2; V: TRBV7-2; J: TRBJ2-7; length: 16; size: -; CDR3: CASSRGLAGGSFEQYF; DNA: TGTGCCAGCAGCCGGGGACTAGCGGGGGGATCTTTTGAGCAGTACTTC
D: TRBD1; V: TRBV19; J: TRBJ1-5; length: 15; size: -; CDR3: CASSLGQVPNQPQHF; DNA: TGTGCCAGTAGCCTGGGACAGGTCCCCAATCAGCCCCAGCATTTT
D: -; V: TRBV7-8; J: TRBJ2-1; length: 14; size: -; CDR3: CASSRRGPNNEQFF; DNA: TGTGCCAGCAGTCGGAGGGGGCCCAACAATGAGCAGTTCTTC
D: TRBD1; V: TRBV7-2; J: TRBJ1-1; length: 18; size: -; CDR3: CASSLAPVDRVRRTEAFF; DNA: TGTGCCAGCAGCTTAGCGCCCGTGGACAGGGTACGTAGGACTGAAGCTTTCTTT
D: -; V: TRBV11-3; J: TRBJ1-1; length: 18; size: -; CDR3: CASSLDRGQEPHNTEAFF; DNA: TGTGCCAGCAGCTTAGATCGGGGGCAGGAGCCTCATAACACTGAAGCTTTCTTT
D: -; V: TRBV4-1; J: TRBJ1-3; length: 17; size: -; CDR3: CASSQDWRFFSGNTIYF; DNA: TGCGCCAGCAGCCAAGATTGGAGGTTTTTCTCTGGAAACACCATATATTTT
D: -; V: TRBV6-2/TRBV6-3; J: TRBJ2-1; length: 15; size: -; CDR3: CASSPQGGSYNEQFF; DNA: TGTGCCAGCAGCCCTCAAGGGGGGTCCTACAATGAGCAGTTCTTC
D: -; V: TRBV6-6; J: TRBJ1-1; length: 14; size: -; CDR3: CASSYYSGNTEAFF; DNA: TGTGCCAGCAGTTACTATTCCGGGAACACTGAAGCTTTCTTT
D: -; V: TRBV27; J: TRBJ1-6; length: 14; size: -; CDR3: CASSSGGFPSPLHF; DNA: TGTGCCAGCAGTTCTGGGGGGTTCCCTTCACCCCTCCACTTT
D: TRBD2; V: TRBV19; J: TRBJ2-3; length: 18; size: -; CDR3: CASSATSGGAAVRDTQYF; DNA: TGTGCCAGTAGTGCCACTAGCGGGGGGGCCGCAGTCAGAGATACGCAGTATTTT
D: TRBD2; V: TRBV7-9; J: TRBJ2-3; length: 15; size: -; CDR3: CASSPPGGGTDTQYF; DNA: TGTGCCAGCAGCCCCCCGGGGGGGGGCACAGATACGCAGTATTTT
D: TRBD1; V: TRBV9; J: TRBJ1-5; length: 15; size: -; CDR3: CASSDTGEANQPQHF; DNA: TGTGCCAGCAGCGACACAGGGGAAGCCAATCAGCCCCAGCATTTT